This TCR beta chain was observed in a study of shared clonotypes between healthy human individuals (dated by TCRdb to between 2020 and 2021). The study in broad terms: The cohort comprised a couple of women and a few men aged 18 to 49 years. The study deeply sequenced blood TCR repertoires of about 5 healthy adults to estimate repertoire size and the extent of clonotype sharing between individuals. Leukapheresis yielded between about 0.94 and 8.9 billion PBMCs per donor. To increase sequencing depth and limit assay-specific biases, different laboratories used diverse techniques to prepare libraries and sequence TCR repertoires. Per donor, three plates each were used for CD4 naive and CD4 memory, two for CD8 naive, and one for CD8 memory.

Overall study outcomes, separate from this receptor: Pairwise subsampling led to the expectation that sequencing depth would affect the degree of clonotype sharing among donors. The small number of donors limited the genetic and exposure-history diversity represented. Sampling was restricted to blood, and TCR repertoires in tissue are likely to differ from TCR repertoires in blood. Larger estimated clonotype richness was generally found for naive subsets than for memory subsets. Clonotypes shared by all four sorted-subset donors showed higher generation probabilities than non-shared clonotypes. Rarefaction of sorted-subset datasets indicated incomplete sequencing despite the large sequencing depth. Across a handful of donors, around 5% of naive CD4, approximately 3.5% of naive CD8, 2.3% of memory CD4, and around 0.4% of memory CD8 clonotypes were shared.

The donors were healthy, HIV-negative adults who had no recently reported acute infections or vaccinations. Every donor was a Caucasian adult residing in Nashville, Tennessee, USA. CD4+ T cells were enriched by magnetic negative selection; naive cells were then positively selected on CD45RA, and the negative fraction formed the memory subset. Blood was obtained by leukapheresis, after which PBMCs were separated by Ficoll-Histopaque density gradient centrifugation and cryopreserved in liquid nitrogen vapor phase. Analytical flow cytometry was used to check the purity and quantity of every magnetically sorted T cell population. Genomic DNA was isolated from each sorted fraction and quantified by UV absorbance on a Nanodrop 2000c. CDR1 and CDR2 are read off the germline V gene as MNHGY and SAAAGT. V loses 5 bases of germline sequence and J loses 0 bases, and the interval between the two ends is 8 bases. From the cysteine through the phenylalanine, the CDR3 covers 13 amino acids. Just CDR3 DNA is preserved here, 39 bases in frame from base 1.

A word on this clone: Its antigen is currently not known. No base quality values were provided; no much bigger clone lies one nucleotide off.

Using the deep immunoSEQ assay, multiplex PCR amplified TCR CDR3 regions from genomic DNA. Genomic DNA extracted from each cell subset was distributed evenly over all wells of several immunoSEQ 96-well plates, and each plate served as one replicate. Each replicate PCR for sorted subsets received approximately 220 ng genomic DNA, equal to 28,000 or so T cell genomes. The purified libraries were quantified using a Qubit 3.0 fluorometer, sized with a Bioanalyzer 2100, and then quantified again using the KAPA Library Quantification kit. Every immunoSEQ 96-well plate was sequenced on a separate single-read 150-cycle Illumina NextSeq 550 flow cell. The authors processed their data as follows. The immunoSEQ output contained only junctional sequences without quality scores, so filtering could not match that applied to full-length reads. Sequences were annotated with PyIR, a Python wrapper for IgBLAST v1.9, and V/J genes and CDR3 were assigned using IMGT germline references. Reads were removed for weak V/J assignments (E-value above 1e-6), missing CDR3, stop codons, out-of-frame junctions, or ambiguous translated residues. A V3J clonotype was defined by an identical inferred V gene, J gene, and CDR3 amino acid sequence. Percentage overlap between repertoires was computed as shared unique clonotypes divided by the size of the smaller repertoire. Richness of each repertoire was evaluated using RTK rarefaction, the Chao1 estimator, and Recon v2.1 estimates of unobserved clonotypes. Generation probabilities were computed with OLGA for all TCRbeta clonotypes obtained by the gDNA method from several donors. TCRdb retrieved this table from immuneACCESS and kept in-frame rearrangements only. Not all clones are present; in checked studies, unresolved V genes account for under half, and no reason is known for the remainder. V and J calls and clone size come straight from that table; D and trimming were deduced from the DNA. Here the sample has 950,000 to 1,300,000 clones; about 75% occur a single time. The top ten clones comprise 1.5% of the sample.

Recombination linked TRBV6-8 to TRBJ2-7, with the D gene call left open. This receptor was obtained from a young man in good health. Sequencing used memory CD4+ T cells sorted from blood. Read against the paper, the sample's cell subset or site label means: CD45RA-negative fraction. The base sequence is TGTGCCAGCAGTACCCCCGACTCCTACGAGCAGTACTTC. Translated, this gives CASSTPDSYEQYF.